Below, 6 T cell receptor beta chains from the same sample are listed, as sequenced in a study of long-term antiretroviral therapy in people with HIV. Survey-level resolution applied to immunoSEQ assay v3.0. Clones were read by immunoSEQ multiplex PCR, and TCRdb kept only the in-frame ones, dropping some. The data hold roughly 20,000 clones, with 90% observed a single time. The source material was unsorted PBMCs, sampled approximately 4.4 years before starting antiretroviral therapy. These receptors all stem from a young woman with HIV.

CDR3 bases: TGTGCCAGCAGCTTGGCAGGGGGCGGGTATGGCTACACCTTC. As protein: CASSLAGGGYGYTF. The chain employs TRBV5-4 and TRBJ1-2, with TRBD1 identical over 8 bases. V dropped 0 bases and J dropped 5; count of bases not matched to a gene: 3. The CDR3 is 14 residues long. The V gene's germline CDR1 is SGHNT and CDR2 YYREEE (reference sequence).

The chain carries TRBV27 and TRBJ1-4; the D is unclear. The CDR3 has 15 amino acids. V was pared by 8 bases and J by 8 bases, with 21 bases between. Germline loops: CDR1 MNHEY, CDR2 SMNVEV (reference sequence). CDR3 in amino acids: CASRQDGGANEKLFF. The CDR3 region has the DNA TGTGCCAGCCGGCAAGACGGTGGCGCCAACGAAAAACTGTTTTTT.

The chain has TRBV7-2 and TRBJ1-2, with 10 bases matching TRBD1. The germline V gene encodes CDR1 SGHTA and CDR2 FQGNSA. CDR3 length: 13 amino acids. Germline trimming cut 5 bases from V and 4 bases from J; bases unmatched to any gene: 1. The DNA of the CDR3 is TGTGCCAGCAGCCGGGACAGGGGCTATGGCTACACCTTC. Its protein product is CASSRDRGYGYTF.

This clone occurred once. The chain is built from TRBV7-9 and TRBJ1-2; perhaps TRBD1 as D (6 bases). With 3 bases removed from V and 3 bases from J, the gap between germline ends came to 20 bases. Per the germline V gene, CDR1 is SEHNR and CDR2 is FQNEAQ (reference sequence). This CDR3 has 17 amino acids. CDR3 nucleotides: TGTGCCAGCAGCTTTGGACAGCAGGCACACTTGGACTATGGCTACACCTTC. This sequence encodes CASSFGQQAHLDYGYTF.

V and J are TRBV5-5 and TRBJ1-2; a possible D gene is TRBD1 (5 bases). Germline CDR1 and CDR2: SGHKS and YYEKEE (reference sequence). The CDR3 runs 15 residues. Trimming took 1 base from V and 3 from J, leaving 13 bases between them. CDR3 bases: TGTGCCAGCAGCTTGTGGGAAGGGGAAGACTATGGCTACACCTTC. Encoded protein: CASSLWEGEDYGYTF.

DNA for the CDR3: TGTGCCAGCAGCTTCGACAGCAGAAGCACTGAAGCTTTCTTT. Translation: CASSFDSRSTEAFF. This rearrangement joins TRBV7-9 to TRBJ1-1; D possibly corresponds to TRBD1 (5 bases). Germline V gene sequence: CDR1 SEHNR, CDR2 FQNEAQ (reference sequence). The CDR3 spans 14 residues. Trimming pared 3 bases from V and 4 bases from J, leaving 12 bases between.